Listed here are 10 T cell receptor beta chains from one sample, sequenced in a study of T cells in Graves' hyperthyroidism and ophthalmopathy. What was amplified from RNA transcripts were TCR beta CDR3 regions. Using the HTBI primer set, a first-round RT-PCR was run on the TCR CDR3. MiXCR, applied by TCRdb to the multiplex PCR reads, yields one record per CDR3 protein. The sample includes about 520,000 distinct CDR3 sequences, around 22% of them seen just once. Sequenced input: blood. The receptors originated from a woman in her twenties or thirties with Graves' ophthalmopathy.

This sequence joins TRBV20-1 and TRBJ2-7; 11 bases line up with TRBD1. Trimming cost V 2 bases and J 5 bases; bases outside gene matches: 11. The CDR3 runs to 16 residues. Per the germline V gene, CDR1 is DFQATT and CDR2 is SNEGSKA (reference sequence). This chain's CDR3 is CSARSPGTGGLDEQYF. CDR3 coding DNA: TGCAGTGCTAGATCCCCCGGGACAGGGGGTCTCGACGAGCAGTACTTC.

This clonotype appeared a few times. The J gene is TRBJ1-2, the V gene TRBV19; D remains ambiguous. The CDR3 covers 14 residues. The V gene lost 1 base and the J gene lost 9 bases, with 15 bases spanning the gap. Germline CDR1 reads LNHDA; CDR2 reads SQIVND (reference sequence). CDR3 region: CASSIGSQLRSYTF. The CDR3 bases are TGTGCCAGTAGTATAGGAAGCCAACTACGAAGCTACACCTTC.

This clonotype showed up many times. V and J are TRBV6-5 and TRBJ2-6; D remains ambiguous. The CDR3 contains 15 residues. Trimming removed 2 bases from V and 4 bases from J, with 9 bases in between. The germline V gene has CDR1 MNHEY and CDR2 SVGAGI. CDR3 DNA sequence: TGTGCCAGCAGTTACCCAAAAGGGGGGGCCAACGTCCTGACTTTC. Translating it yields CASSYPKGGANVLTF.

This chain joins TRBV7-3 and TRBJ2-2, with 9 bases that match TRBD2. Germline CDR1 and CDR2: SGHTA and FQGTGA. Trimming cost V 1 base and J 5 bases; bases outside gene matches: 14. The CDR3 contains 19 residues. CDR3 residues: CASSLSGRMAGGGTGELFF. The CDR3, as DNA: TGTGCCAGCAGCTTAAGTGGTCGAATGGCGGGAGGGGGAACCGGGGAGCTGTTTTTT.

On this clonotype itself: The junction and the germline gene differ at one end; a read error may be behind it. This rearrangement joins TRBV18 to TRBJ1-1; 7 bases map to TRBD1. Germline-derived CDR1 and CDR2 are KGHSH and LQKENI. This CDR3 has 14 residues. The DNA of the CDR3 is TGTGCCAGCTCCAGGACAGGCGAGAACACTGAAACTTTCTTT. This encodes CASSRTGENTETFF.

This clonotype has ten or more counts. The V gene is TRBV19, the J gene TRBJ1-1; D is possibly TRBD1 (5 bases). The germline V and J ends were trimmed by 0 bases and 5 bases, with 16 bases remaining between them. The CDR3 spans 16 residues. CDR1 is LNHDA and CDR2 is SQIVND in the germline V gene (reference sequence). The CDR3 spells CASSIDQRGPGTEAFF. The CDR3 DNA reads TGTGCCAGTAGTATAGATCAGAGGGGCCCGGGAACTGAAGCTTTCTTT. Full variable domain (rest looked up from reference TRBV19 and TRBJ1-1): DGGITQSPKYLFRKEGQNVTLSCEQNLNHDAMYWYRQDPGQGLRLIYYSQIVNDFQKGDIAEGYSVSREKKESFPLTVTSAQKNPTAFYLCASSIDQRGPGTEAFFGQGTRLTVV.

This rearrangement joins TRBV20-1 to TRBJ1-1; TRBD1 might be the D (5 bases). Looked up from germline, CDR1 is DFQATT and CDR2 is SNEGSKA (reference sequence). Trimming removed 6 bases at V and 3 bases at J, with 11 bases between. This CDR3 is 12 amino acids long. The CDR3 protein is CSATRVYTEAFF. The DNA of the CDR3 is TGCAGTGCAACCAGGGTGTACACTGAAGCTTTCTTT.

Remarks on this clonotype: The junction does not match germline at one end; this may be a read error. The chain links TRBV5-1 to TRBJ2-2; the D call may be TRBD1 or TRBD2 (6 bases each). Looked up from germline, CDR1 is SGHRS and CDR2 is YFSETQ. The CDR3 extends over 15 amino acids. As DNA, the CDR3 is TGCGCCAGCAGCTTGGGTCGGCGGGACACCGGGGAGCTGTGTTTT. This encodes CASSLGRRDTGELCF.

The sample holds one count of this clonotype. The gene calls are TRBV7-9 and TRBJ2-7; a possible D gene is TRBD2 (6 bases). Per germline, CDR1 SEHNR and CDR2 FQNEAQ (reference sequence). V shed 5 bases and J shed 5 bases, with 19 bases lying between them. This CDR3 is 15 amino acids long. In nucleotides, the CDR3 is TGTGCCAGCAGCGCCCCTCTAGCGCGCCCGGACGAGCAGTACTTC. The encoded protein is CASSAPLARPDEQYF.

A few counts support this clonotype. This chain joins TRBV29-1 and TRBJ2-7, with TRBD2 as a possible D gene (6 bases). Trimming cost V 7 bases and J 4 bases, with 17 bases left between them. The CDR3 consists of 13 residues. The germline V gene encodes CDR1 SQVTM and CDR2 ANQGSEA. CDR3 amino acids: CSARAPGGYEQYF. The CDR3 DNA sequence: TGCAGCGCCCGGGCCCCAGGAGGGTACGAGCAGTACTTC.